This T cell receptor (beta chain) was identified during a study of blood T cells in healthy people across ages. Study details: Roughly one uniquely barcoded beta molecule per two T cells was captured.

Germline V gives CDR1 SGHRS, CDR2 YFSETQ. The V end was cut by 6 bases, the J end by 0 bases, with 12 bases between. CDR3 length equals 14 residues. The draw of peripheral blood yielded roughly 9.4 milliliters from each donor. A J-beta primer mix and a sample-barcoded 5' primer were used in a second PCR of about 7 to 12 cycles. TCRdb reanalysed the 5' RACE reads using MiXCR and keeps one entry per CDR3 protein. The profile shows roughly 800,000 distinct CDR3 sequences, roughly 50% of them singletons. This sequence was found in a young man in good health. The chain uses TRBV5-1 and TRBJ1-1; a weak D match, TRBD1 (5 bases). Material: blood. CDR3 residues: CASNPTAMNTEAFF. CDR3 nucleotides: TGCGCCAGCAACCCGACAGCCATGAACACTGAAGCTTTCTTT.